Each of the 3 T cell receptor beta chains below was sequenced from the same sample in a study of Ad26.COV2.S vaccination and SARS-CoV-2 variants. The assay was immunoSEQ multiplex PCR, and TCRdb's table has in-frame clones only and misses some. The sample has about 180,000 clones; roughly 89% are singletons. This sample comprised peripheral blood, obtained after recovery from COVID-19. The receptor set was obtained from a human donor who had recovered from COVID-19.

The V gene is TRBV18, the J gene TRBJ2-1; D perhaps matches TRBD2 (5 bases). Germline V gives CDR1 KGHSH, CDR2 LQKENI. CDR3 length: 16 amino acids. The V and J ends lost 3 bases and 6 bases respectively, with 18 bases between them. Here the CDR3 DNA reads TGTGCCAGCTCACCCGGAGGCCCCGGGGTTGTCAATGAGCAGTTCTTC. It encodes CASSPGGPGVVNEQFF.

Here the CDR3 DNA reads TGCAGCGTTCGGCCAGGGGCCTATAACTATGGCTACACCTTC. Translating it yields CSVRPGAYNYGYTF. V gene TRBV29-1 combines with J gene TRBJ1-2, with D perhaps matching TRBD1 (6 bases). In germline, CDR1 is SQVTM, CDR2 ANQGSEA. The CDR3 loop spans 14 amino acids. Trimming removed 5 bases at V and 1 base at J, with 14 bases between.

This clone is a singleton in its sample. V usage is TRBV6-1 and J usage is TRBJ2-7; maybe TRBD1 (5 bases). The CDR3 runs to 14 residues. Germline CDR1 is MNHNS and CDR2 is SASEGT. V lost 3 bases and J lost 2, with 11 bases in between. The CDR3 DNA reads TGTGCCAGCAGTGATAAACAGGATACCTACGAGCAGTACTTC. This sequence encodes CASSDKQDTYEQYF.